Each of the 21 T cell receptor beta chains below was sequenced from the same sample in a study of T cell responses to AZD1222 COVID-19 vaccine. Measured with immunoSEQ multiplex PCR; TCRdb has only the in-frame clones, and not every one. Among some 99,000 clones, nearly 90% were seen once, and the ten largest hold more than 15%. Sequenced here: peripheral blood, sampled on day 0 of AZD1222 vaccination. The receptors originated from an adult in good health.

This sequence joins TRBV6-2 or TRBV6-3 and TRBJ2-1, with D possibly matching TRBD2 (6 bases). Trimming cost V 6 bases and J 4 bases, with 16 bases left between them. Germline V lookup: CDR1 MNHEY, CDR2 SVGEGT. The CDR3 loop spans 15 amino acids. The CDR3 here is CASSPRLGGYNEQFF. CDR3 nucleotide sequence: TGTGCCAGCAGCCCTAGACTAGGAGGATACAATGAGCAGTTCTTC.

This rearrangement joins TRBV5-1 to TRBJ2-1, with 12 bases that match TRBD1. The V segment lost 3 bases and the J segment 6 bases; nucleotides outside the gene matches: 19. This CDR3 contains 20 residues. The germline gives CDR1 SGHRS, CDR2 YFSETQ. The CDR3 sequence is CASSSPGTGGSLTLSNEQFF. The CDR3, as DNA: TGCGCCAGCAGCTCGCCCGGGACAGGGGGCTCATTAACTCTTTCCAATGAGCAGTTCTTC.

The genes are TRBV27 and TRBJ1-4; D gene uncertain. The V gene lost 3 bases and the J gene lost 8 bases, with 22 bases spanning the gap. The CDR3 runs to 17 residues. In germline, CDR1 is MNHEY, CDR2 SMNVEV (reference sequence). The CDR3 spells CASSLGNGGAQIEKLFF. The CDR3 nucleotides read TGTGCCAGCAGTTTGGGTAACGGAGGCGCACAAATCGAAAAACTGTTTTTT.

V usage is TRBV5-1 and J usage is TRBJ2-3; D is perhaps TRBD2 (7 bases). Germline values: CDR1 SGHRS, CDR2 YFSETQ. CDR3 size: 14 residues. The V gene lost 2 bases and the J gene lost 2 bases, with 9 bases spanning the gap. The CDR3, as DNA: TGCGCCAGCAGCTTAGGGGGGGACACAGATACGCAGTATTTT. Amino acid sequence: CASSLGGDTDTQYF.

J is TRBJ2-1 and V is TRBV6-1, with a weak D call TRBD2 (7 bases). V dropped 0 bases and J dropped 4 bases, with 19 bases sitting between them. This CDR3 is built from 18 residues. Germline lookup yields CDR1 MNHNS and CDR2 SASEGT. DNA for the CDR3: TGTGCCAGCAGTGAAGCGCGGGGGTTTCAGGGGCTGTACAATGAGCAGTTCTTC. Protein sequence: CASSEARGFQGLYNEQFF.

This clone was seen only once. The chain has TRBV6-2 or TRBV6-3 and TRBJ2-5, with 12 bases lining up with TRBD2. The CDR3 runs to 19 residues. The germline V gene has CDR1 MNHEY and CDR2 SVGEGT. V lost 4 bases to trimming and J lost 5 bases; unmatched junction nucleotides: 17. The chain's CDR3 is CASSLPKRRLAGAPETQYF. In nucleotides, the CDR3 is TGTGCCAGCAGTTTACCCAAGCGCAGACTAGCGGGAGCCCCCGAGACCCAGTACTTC.

This clone was detected once. The chain links TRBV15 to TRBJ2-7; the D gene is possibly TRBD2 (6 bases). The CDR3 has 16 amino acids. The germline V gene has CDR1 LNHNV and CDR2 YYDKDF (reference sequence). The V and J ends lost 1 base and 3 bases respectively, with 16 bases between them. The CDR3 is CATSRGGLATNYEQYV. The CDR3 DNA is TGTGCCACCAGCAGAGGAGGGCTAGCGACAAACTACGAGCAGTACGTC.

This clone has more than one count but fewer than ten. The chain employs TRBV19 and TRBJ2-3, with D possibly TRBD1 on 5 matching bases. Trimming stripped 0 bases from V and 6 bases from J, with 16 bases between. This CDR3 spans 16 amino acids. CDR1 is LNHDA, CDR2 SQIVND, per germline (reference sequence). The CDR3 sequence is CASSIEAKGSGDTQYF. The CDR3 nucleotides read TGTGCCAGTAGTATAGAAGCTAAGGGGTCGGGCGATACGCAGTATTTT.

The chain employs TRBV11-3 and TRBJ1-6, with D unresolved. Per germline, CDR1 SGHNT and CDR2 YENEEA. This CDR3 is built from 13 residues. Trimming removed 5 bases at V and 9 bases at J, with 11 bases between. This chain's CDR3 is CASSIQAGSPLHF. The DNA for the CDR3 is TGTGCCAGCAGCATCCAGGCGGGTTCACCCCTCCACTTT.

The chain joins TRBV24-1 to TRBJ2-1, with 9 bases lining up with TRBD2. This CDR3 has 17 amino acids. V was clipped by 4 bases and J by 5 bases; unmatched bases: 11. Per the germline V gene, CDR1 is KGHDR and CDR2 is SFDVKD. CDR3: CATSESFLAGTDNEQFF. The CDR3 DNA reads TGTGCCACCAGTGAGTCCTTTCTAGCGGGGACGGACAATGAGCAGTTCTTC.

The gene calls are TRBV4-3 and TRBJ1-2; D remains unclear. CDR3 length: 15 amino acids. V was clipped by 0 bases and J by 4 bases, with 12 bases between them. CDR1 and CDR2 (germline): LGHNA, YSLEER. CDR3 coding DNA: TGCGCCAGCAGCCAAGATATACAGTTAAGCTATGGCTACACCTTC. Translation: CASSQDIQLSYGYTF.

The chain combines TRBV2 with TRBJ1-1; D not resolved. Germline CDR1 and CDR2: SNHLY and FYNNEI. The V end lost 0 bases, the J end lost 1 base, and 9 bases lay between the germline ends. This CDR3 is built from 15 residues. CDR3 in amino acids: CASSEAVRTNTEAFF. The CDR3, as DNA: TGTGCCAGCAGTGAAGCAGTCAGGACGAACACTGAAGCTTTCTTT.

The chain joins TRBV5-1 to TRBJ2-1; tentative D call: TRBD2 (5 bases). Germline loops: CDR1 SGHRS, CDR2 YFSETQ. CDR3 length: 15 amino acids. The ends were cut back, 1 base at V and 2 bases at J, with 10 bases in the middle. Here the CDR3 DNA reads TGCGCCAGCAGCTTGTGGGAGAGGACCTACAATGAGCAGTTCTTC. Its protein product is CASSLWERTYNEQFF.

J is TRBJ2-1 and V is TRBV27; TRBD1 matches at 9 bases. Trimming took 7 bases from V and 2 from J; bases not matched to a gene: 9. The CDR3 extends over 16 amino acids. Germline loops: CDR1 MNHEY, CDR2 SMNVEV (reference sequence). The CDR3 here is CASILRGDRAYNEQFF. The CDR3 DNA sequence: TGTGCCAGCATCCTAAGGGGGGACAGGGCCTACAATGAGCAGTTCTTC.

The chain has TRBV30 and TRBJ1-2; D may be TRBD1 (5 bases). The CDR3 is made up of 11 amino acids. CDR1 is GTSNPN and CDR2 is SVGIG in the germline V gene (reference sequence). The V and J ends lost 7 bases and 8 bases respectively, with 14 bases between them. The CDR3 nucleotides are TGTGCCTTACACGCCCAGGGAGGCTACACCTTC. It specifies CALHAQGGYTF.

The V and J genes are TRBV6-5 and TRBJ1-4, with D unclear. The CDR3 totals 13 residues. Germline assignment: CDR1 MNHEY and CDR2 SVGAGI. V was cut by 5 bases and J by 2 bases, with 6 bases left in between. The chain's CDR3 is CASSHGTNEKLFF. CDR3 bases: TGTGCCAGCAGTCACGGGACTAATGAAAAACTGTTTTTT.

This chain uses TRBV7-9 with TRBJ2-2; D gene unclear. Trimming removed 4 bases from V and 4 bases from J, with 10 bases in between. Germline CDR1 is SEHNR and CDR2 is FQNEAQ (reference sequence). This CDR3 is 14 amino acids long. The CDR3: CASSSRFSTGELFF. The CDR3 nucleotides are TGTGCCAGCAGCTCTCGATTTAGCACCGGGGAGCTGTTTTTT.

This rearrangement joins TRBV5-1 to TRBJ1-2; D gene ambiguous. Germline V lookup: CDR1 SGHRS, CDR2 YFSETQ. The CDR3 spans 14 residues. The ends were cut back, 5 bases at V and 2 bases at J, with 13 bases in the middle. DNA of the CDR3: TGCGCCAGCAGTCTCACCACGGGGAACTATGGCTACACCTTC. Encoded protein: CASSLTTGNYGYTF.

The chain couples TRBV5-5 to TRBJ2-7; 8 nucleotides agree with TRBD1. Germline-derived CDR1 and CDR2 are SGHKS and YYEKEE (reference sequence). The junction had 8 bases not matched to a gene; V was cut back by 3 bases and J by 3 bases. The CDR3 consists of 15 residues. CDR3 amino acids: CASSSTPGGIYEQYF. In DNA form, the CDR3 reads TGTGCCAGCAGCTCTACGCCAGGGGGCATCTACGAGCAGTACTTC.

The chain combines TRBV7-9 with TRBJ2-4, with D possibly being TRBD1 (6 bases). In germline, CDR1 is SEHNR, CDR2 FQNEAQ (reference sequence). V lost 1 base to trimming and J lost 2 bases, with 12 bases between them. This CDR3 comprises 16 residues. CDR3 amino acids: CASSLVTGITKNIQYF. The CDR3 nucleotides are TGTGCCAGCAGCTTAGTAACAGGGATAACCAAAAACATTCAGTACTTC.

V usage is TRBV6-1 and J usage is TRBJ1-5; 9 bases line up with TRBD1. Germline loops: CDR1 MNHNS, CDR2 SASEGT. Germline trimming cut 4 bases from V and 2 bases from J; bases unmatched to any gene: 9. The CDR3 contains 17 residues. CDR3 nucleotides: TGTGCCAGCAGTGTAAGCGCCGGGACAGGGCGCAATCAGCCCCAGCATTTT. This encodes CASSVSAGTGRNQPQHF.